The clone carrying this TCR beta chain was seen once. The data are from a study of shared clonotypes between healthy human individuals. This CDR3 has 13 amino acids. Trimming pared 6 bases from V and 3 bases from J, leaving 14 bases between. Germline V gene lookup returns CDR1 SQVTM and CDR2 ANQGSEA. The protocol was immunoSEQ multiplex PCR, while the TCRdb copy is restricted to in-frame clones and leaves out a portion. The sample holds roughly 2 million clones; approximately 96% are singletons and the top ten take approximately 0.13%. The clonotype comes from a man aged 18 to 30 in good health. Sequencing used naive CD4+ T cells sorted from blood. As for subset: CD45RA+ positively selected. V gene TRBV29-1 combines with J gene TRBJ2-5, with TRBD1 as a possible D gene (6 bases). CDR3 nucleotides: TGCAGCGTCCCCGGACAGCCTAAAGAGACCCAGTACTTC. It specifies CSVPGQPKETQYF.